This TCR beta chain was sequenced during a study of shared clonotypes between healthy human individuals. Repertoires were generated with immunoSEQ multiplex PCR, while TCRdb's copy carries only in-frame clones and drops some. The table has over 750,000 clones, just over 95% seen once. The CDR3 is 15 amino acids. V lost 0 bases and J lost 5; bases outside the gene matches: 5. The germline V gene has CDR1 SGDLS and CDR2 YYNGEE. CD45RO-negative CD8 cells positively selected for CCR7 made up the naive population, which excluded terminally differentiated effector memory CD45RA+ cells. The sample comprised naive CD8+ T cells sorted from blood. The J gene is TRBJ2-7, the V gene TRBV9; TRBD1 agrees at 10 bases. The clonotype was recovered from a man aged 25-45 years in good health. The CDR3 DNA sequence: TGTGCCAGCAGCGTAGATGGGACAGGGGTTAACGAGCAGTACTTC. Its translation: CASSVDGTGVNEQYF.